This T cell receptor (beta chain) was profiled in a study of identifying expanded T cells in peripheral blood. Germline V lookup: CDR1 SGHNT, CDR2 YENEEA. The junction had 6 bases not matched to a gene; V was cut back by 5 bases and J by 5 bases. CDR3 length: 15 amino acids. This table comes from immunoSEQ multiplex PCR, and its TCRdb copy is limited to in-frame clones, with some not included. This sample carries around 76,000 clones, roughly nine tenths of them seen once, and the ten largest clones take more than 2.5%. Sequencing was done on a sample of blood. The chain uses TRBV11-3 and TRBJ2-3; TRBD2 matches at 11 bases. The TCR originated in a person aged 18-70 years in good health. The CDR3, as DNA: TGTGCCAGCAGCCATGGACTAGCGGGTGAAGATACGCAGTATTTT. It codes for CASSHGLAGEDTQYF. Full variable domain (missing parts from reference TRBV11-3 and TRBJ2-3): EAGVVQSPRYKIIEKKQPVAFWCNPISGHNTLYWYLQNLGQGPELLIRYENEEAVDDSQLPKDRFSAERLKGVDSTLKIQPAELGDSAVYLCASSHGLAGEDTQYFGPGTRLTVL.